This section outlines one TCR beta chain sequence together with its context. The source of the sample is a study of T cell responses to AZD1222 COVID-19 vaccine. TCRdb's copy holds only in-frame clones and misses some; the assay was immunoSEQ multiplex PCR. There are about 110,000 clones in the sample; about 95% occur only once, and around 2% lies in the top ten. The length of the CDR3 is 15 residues. The germline V gene encodes CDR1 LNHDA and CDR2 SQIVND (reference sequence). The trim removed 5 bases at V and 4 bases at J, leaving 7 bases unmatched. The chain has TRBV19 and TRBJ2-7; 11 bases fit TRBD1. The TCR comes from an adult in good health. The sequencing here drew on peripheral blood, taken on day 0 of AZD1222 vaccination. In nucleotides, the CDR3 is TGTGCCAGTAGTGAGAACCGGGACAGGGGGTACGAGCAGTACTTC. Its protein is CASSENRDRGYEQYF.